The 21 T cell receptor beta chains presented below share a single source sample, sequenced in a study of blood T cell repertoires in COVID-19. Method: immunoSEQ multiplex PCR; TCRdb's copy keeps in-frame clones and lacks some. The sample has about 250,000 clones, about 85% seen once; the top ten hold around 3.3%. The sample taken for sequencing was peripheral blood. The receptors shown here come from a man between 18 and 35 years old with active or convalescent COVID-19.

V is TRBV7-2 and J is TRBJ1-1; D unclear. V was trimmed by 1 base and J by 1 base, leaving 4 bases between them. The CDR3 is made up of 13 amino acids. CDR1 is SGHTA and CDR2 is FQGNSA in the germline V gene. Here the CDR3 reads CASSLVRNTEAFF. The DNA of the CDR3 is TGTGCCAGCAGCTTAGTCAGGAACACTGAAGCTTTCTTT.

The chain carries TRBV7-8 and TRBJ1-2; 7 bases are shared with TRBD1. The V gene end was trimmed by 2 bases and the J gene end by 6 bases; junction bases not matched to a gene: 15. CDR3 length equals 17 residues. Germline CDR1 SGHVS, CDR2 FQNEAQ. The CDR3 is CASSLISTGTVMNGYTF. DNA for the CDR3: TGTGCCAGCAGCTTAATTTCAACTGGGACAGTGATGAATGGCTACACCTTC.

The chain carries TRBV6-5 and TRBJ1-1; D is perhaps TRBD1 (5 bases). Between the trimmed V and J ends, which lost 4 bases and 3 bases, there was a span of 15 bases. This CDR3 is built from 15 residues. The germline gives CDR1 MNHEY, CDR2 SVGAGI. DNA of the CDR3: TGTGCCAGCAGTTTTTCGAGAAGGGGCGACACTGAAGCTTTCTTT. Translation gives CASSFSRRGDTEAFF.

J is TRBJ1-2 and V is TRBV9; 10 nucleotides line up with TRBD1. The CDR3 has 15 amino acids. The germline V gene has CDR1 SGDLS and CDR2 YYNGEE. Trimming at V came to 3 bases and at J to 6 bases, leaving 8 bases not matched to a gene. The CDR3 DNA reads TGTGCCAGCAGCGCAAGACAGGGGGCGATTGATGGCTACACCTTC. It yields the protein CASSARQGAIDGYTF.

The chain uses TRBV29-1 and TRBJ2-7; 9 bases map to TRBD2. Germline V gene lookup returns CDR1 SQVTM and CDR2 ANQGSEA. With V trimmed by 5 bases and J by 4 bases, 6 bases remained unmatched. This CDR3 has 13 residues. The CDR3 here is CSVIAGVGYEQYF. The CDR3 DNA is TGCAGCGTTATAGCGGGAGTGGGGTACGAGCAGTACTTC.

The V call is TRBV14, the J call TRBJ2-3; 10 bases line up with TRBD2. The CDR3 is 14 amino acids. After removal of 0 bases from V and 9 bases from J, the junction contained 3 bases not matched to a gene. Germline CDR1 SGHDN, CDR2 FVKESK. CDR3 region: CASSQETSGITQYF. The DNA for the CDR3 is TGTGCCAGCAGCCAAGAAACTAGCGGGATCACGCAGTATTTT.

This clone occurred once. The chain combines TRBV11-2 with TRBJ2-3; 12 positions agree with TRBD2. Trimming took 5 bases from V and 5 from J; bases not matched to a gene: 8. Germline-derived CDR1 and CDR2 are SGHAT and FQNNGV. The CDR3 totals 16 residues. The CDR3, as DNA: TGTGCCAGCAGCAGGACTAGCGGGGAGGAGGTAGATACGCAGTATTTT. Protein sequence: CASSRTSGEEVDTQYF.

The CDR3 is CASSLVREGEQYF. The CDR3 DNA sequence: TGCGCCAGCAGCTTGGTTCGAGAGGGCGAGCAGTACTTC. The J gene is TRBJ2-7, the V gene TRBV5-1; TRBD2 might be the D (5 bases). This CDR3 region has 13 residues. CDR1 and CDR2 from the germline V gene are SGHRS and YFSETQ. Trimming removed 0 bases from V and 6 bases from J, with 10 bases in between.

The chain joins TRBV29-1 to TRBJ1-4, with D possibly being TRBD1 (6 bases). Trimming pared 7 bases from V and 8 bases from J, leaving 17 bases between. The CDR3 extends over 13 amino acids. Germline V lookup: CDR1 SQVTM, CDR2 ANQGSEA. CDR3 amino acids: CSAQTGWREKLFF. As DNA, the CDR3 is TGCAGCGCCCAGACAGGTTGGAGGGAAAAACTGTTTTTT.

The J gene is TRBJ1-6, the V gene TRBV27, with D perhaps matching TRBD1 (6 bases). Trimming stripped 8 bases from V and 10 bases from J, with 21 bases between. The CDR3 covers 15 residues. Germline V gene lookup returns CDR1 MNHEY and CDR2 SMNVEV (reference sequence). The CDR3 coding sequence is TGTGCCAGCGGTCACAGGGTTTCTCTGTTGTCACCCCTCCACTTT. This translates into CASGHRVSLLSPLHF.

This clone was picked up one time. V gene TRBV6-5 combines with J gene TRBJ2-1; 7 bases fit TRBD2. Per the germline V gene, CDR1 is MNHEY and CDR2 is SVGAGI. After removal of 0 bases from V and 6 bases from J, the junction contained 8 bases not matched to a gene. The CDR3 spans 16 residues. Here the CDR3 DNA reads TGTGCCAGCAGTTACTCGCCCGGACTAGTGGGCAATGAGCAGTTCTTC. Amino acid sequence: CASSYSPGLVGNEQFF.

This clone was seen a single time. V and J are TRBV28 and TRBJ1-5; 8 bases line up with TRBD1. Germline CDR1 is MDHEN and CDR2 is SYDVKM. This CDR3 is built from 15 residues. The trim removed 6 bases at V and 5 bases at J, leaving 9 bases unmatched. The CDR3 loop reads CASRTTRTGHQPQHF. Written as DNA, the CDR3 is TGTGCCAGCAGGACCACTCGGACAGGGCATCAGCCCCAGCATTTT.

The rearrangement uses TRBV27 and TRBJ2-2, with TRBD2 matching over 11 bases. Germline V lookup: CDR1 MNHEY, CDR2 SMNVEV (reference sequence). V lost 5 bases to trimming and J lost 4 bases; unmatched junction nucleotides: 6. The CDR3 runs 16 residues. DNA of the CDR3: TGTGCCAGCAGTACCCGGACTAGCGGGTCCACCGGGGAGCTGTTTTTT. Its translation is CASSTRTSGSTGELFF.

This clone was counted a single time. The chain combines TRBV11-2 with TRBJ1-4; possibly TRBD1 for D (5 bases). V lost 2 bases and J lost 8, with 18 bases in between. The CDR3 extends over 16 amino acids. Germline CDR1 and CDR2: SGHAT and FQNNGV. CDR3 nucleotide sequence: TGTGCCAGCAGCTTATTTAGAGGCCAGGGCTTCGAAAAACTGTTTTTT. Encoded protein: CASSLFRGQGFEKLFF.

The J gene is TRBJ1-1, the V gene TRBV6-5, with D perhaps matching TRBD1 (6 bases). Germline V CDR1 and CDR2: MNHEY, SVGAGI. V lost 4 bases, J lost 5 bases, and 14 bases lay in between. The CDR3 runs 14 residues. CDR3 coding DNA: TGTGCCAGCAGTTCCCGGACAGAACGAACTGAAGCTTTCTTT. This encodes CASSSRTERTEAFF.

The rearrangement joins TRBV19 to TRBJ1-2; D gene uncertain. Per germline, CDR1 LNHDA and CDR2 SQIVND (reference sequence). CDR3 size: 15 residues. V was shortened by 3 bases and J by 0 bases, with 11 bases between the two germline ends. The CDR3 DNA sequence: TGTGCCAGTAGTATTATAGCAGCATCTAACTATGGCTACACCTTC. Its protein is CASSIIAASNYGYTF.

The chain joins TRBV5-1 to TRBJ2-2; D is possibly TRBD1 (6 bases). Trimming took off 2 bases at V and 4 bases at J, with 12 bases between the two ends. This CDR3 is 15 amino acids long. The germline CDR1 and CDR2 sequences are SGHRS and YFSETQ. In DNA, the CDR3 is TGCGCCAGCAGCTTCACTACAGGGTTCACCGGGGAGCTGTTTTTT. Translated: CASSFTTGFTGELFF.

This chain uses TRBV7-2 with TRBJ1-6; no clear D gene. This CDR3 has 13 amino acids. V was cut by 1 base and J by 10 bases, with 8 bases left in between. CDR1 and CDR2 (germline): SGHTA, FQGNSA. CDR3 in amino acids: CASSLGSGSPLHF. The DNA of the CDR3 is TGTGCCAGCAGCTTAGGTTCAGGCTCACCCCTCCACTTT. The full variable domain, rest sourced from reference TRBV7-2 and TRBJ1-6, is GAGVSQSPSNKVTEKGKDVELRCDPISGHTALYWYRQSLGQGLEFLIYFQGNSAPDKSGLPSDRFSAERTGGSVSTLTIQRTQQEDSAVYLCASSLGSGSPLHFGNGTRLTVT.

The rearrangement joins TRBV18 to TRBJ1-5, with unresolved D. Per the germline V gene, CDR1 is KGHSH and CDR2 is LQKENI. Between the trimmed V and J ends, which lost 0 bases and 6 bases, there was a span of 12 bases. This CDR3 comprises 15 residues. The DNA of the CDR3 is TGTGCCAGCTCACCACCCGGGTTGAGGGTTCAGCCCCAGCATTTT. The encoded protein is CASSPPGLRVQPQHF.

CDR3 sequence (DNA): TGTGCCAGCAGCTCTCGACAGGGGGGATACATTCAGTACTTC. Its translation: CASSSRQGGYIQYF. The chain has TRBV13 and TRBJ2-4; TRBD1 matches 9 bases. Looked up from germline, CDR1 is PRHDT and CDR2 is FYEKMQ (reference sequence). Losses at the gene ends were 4 bases for V and 8 bases for J; bases not matched to a gene: 6. The length of the CDR3 is 14 residues.

The chain uses TRBV28 and TRBJ1-1; weak D call: TRBD1 (6 bases). CDR1 and CDR2 from the germline V gene are MDHEN and SYDVKM. This CDR3 region has 13 residues. Trimming cost V 6 bases and J 5 bases, with 13 bases left between them. The CDR3 nucleotides read TGTGCCAGCAGGGGACACGGGGCGACTGAAGCTTTCTTT. It specifies CASRGHGATEAFF.